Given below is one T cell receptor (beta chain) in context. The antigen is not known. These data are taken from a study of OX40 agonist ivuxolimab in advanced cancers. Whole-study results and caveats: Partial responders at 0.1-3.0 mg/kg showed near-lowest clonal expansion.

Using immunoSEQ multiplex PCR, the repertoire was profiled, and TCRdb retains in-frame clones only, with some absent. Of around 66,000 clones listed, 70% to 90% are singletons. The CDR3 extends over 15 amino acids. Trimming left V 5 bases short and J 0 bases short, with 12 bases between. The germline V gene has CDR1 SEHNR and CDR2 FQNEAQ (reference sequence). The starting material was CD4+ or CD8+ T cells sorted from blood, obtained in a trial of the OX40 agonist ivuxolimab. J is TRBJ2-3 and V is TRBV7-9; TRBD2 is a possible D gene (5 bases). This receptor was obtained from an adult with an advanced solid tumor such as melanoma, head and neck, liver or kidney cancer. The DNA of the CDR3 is TGTGCCAGCAGCAGAACTAGAGGCAGCACAGATACGCAGTATTTT. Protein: CASSRTRGSTDTQYF.